This T cell receptor (beta chain) was sequenced in a study of cytotoxic CD8 clonotypes in ibrutinib-treated CLL. TCRdb keeps only in-frame clones here, not all; method: immunoSEQ multiplex PCR. This table holds roughly 100,000 clones, approximately 80% found once. Germline V gives CDR1 SEHNR, CDR2 FQNEAQ (reference sequence). There are 19 residues in the CDR3. V lost 5 bases and J lost 0; bases outside the gene matches: 16. The sample was PBMCs, taken after 12 months of ibrutinib treatment. This chain links TRBV7-9 with TRBJ2-7, with TRBD1 identical over 10 bases. This clonotype was sampled from a human donor with chronic lymphocytic leukemia. The CDR3 region has the DNA TGTGCCAGCAGCCCAGCGGCCCCCCCCGGGACAGGGGACTCCTACGAGCAGTACTTC. Amino acid sequence: CASSPAAPPGTGDSYEQYF.